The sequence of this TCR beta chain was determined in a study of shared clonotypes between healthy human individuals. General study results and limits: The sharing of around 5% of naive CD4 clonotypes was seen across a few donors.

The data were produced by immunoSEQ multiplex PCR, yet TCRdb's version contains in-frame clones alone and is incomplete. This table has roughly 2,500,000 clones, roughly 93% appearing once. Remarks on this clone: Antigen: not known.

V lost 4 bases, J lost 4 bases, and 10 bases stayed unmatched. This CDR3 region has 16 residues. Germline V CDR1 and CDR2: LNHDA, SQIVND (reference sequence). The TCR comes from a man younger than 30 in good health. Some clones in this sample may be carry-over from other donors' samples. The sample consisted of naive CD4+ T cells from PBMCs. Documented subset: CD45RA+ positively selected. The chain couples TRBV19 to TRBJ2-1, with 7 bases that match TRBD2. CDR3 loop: CASSTWKAGTYNEQFF. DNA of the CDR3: TGTGCCAGTAGTACCTGGAAAGCGGGGACGTACAATGAGCAGTTCTTC.